The entry that follows covers one T cell receptor (beta chain) sequence. Antigen: not known. The data belong to a study of T cells in localized non-small cell lung cancer. The CDR3 contains 15 residues. V gave up 4 bases and J gave up 0 bases, with 9 bases separating them. Germline CDR1 is SGHTA and CDR2 is FQGNSA. The protocol was immunoSEQ multiplex PCR, while the TCRdb copy is restricted to in-frame clones and leaves out a portion. The table records tens of thousands of clones, about 90% of them present only once. Study findings and constraints: Because researchers sequenced only one region of the tumor, heterogeneity is still possible. Out of the top 100 tumor clones, a median 57 were seen in adjacent lung.

The V call is TRBV7-2, the J call TRBJ1-4; D is perhaps TRBD1 (5 bases). This TCR derives from a female donor over 55 with stage I squamous cell lung carcinoma. The sample consisted of peripheral blood, taken before any cancer treatment. The CDR3 reads CASSWGPTTNEKLFF. The CDR3 DNA follows: TGTGCCAGCAGCTGGGGACCTACAACTAATGAAAAACTGTTTTTT. The variable domain in full, with the rest retrieved from reference TRBV7-2 and TRBJ1-4, is GAGVSQSPSNKVTEKGKDVELRCDPISGHTALYWYRQSLGQGLEFLIYFQGNSAPDKSGLPSDRFSAERTGGSVSTLTIQRTQQEDSAVYLCASSWGPTTNEKLFFGSGTQLSVL.